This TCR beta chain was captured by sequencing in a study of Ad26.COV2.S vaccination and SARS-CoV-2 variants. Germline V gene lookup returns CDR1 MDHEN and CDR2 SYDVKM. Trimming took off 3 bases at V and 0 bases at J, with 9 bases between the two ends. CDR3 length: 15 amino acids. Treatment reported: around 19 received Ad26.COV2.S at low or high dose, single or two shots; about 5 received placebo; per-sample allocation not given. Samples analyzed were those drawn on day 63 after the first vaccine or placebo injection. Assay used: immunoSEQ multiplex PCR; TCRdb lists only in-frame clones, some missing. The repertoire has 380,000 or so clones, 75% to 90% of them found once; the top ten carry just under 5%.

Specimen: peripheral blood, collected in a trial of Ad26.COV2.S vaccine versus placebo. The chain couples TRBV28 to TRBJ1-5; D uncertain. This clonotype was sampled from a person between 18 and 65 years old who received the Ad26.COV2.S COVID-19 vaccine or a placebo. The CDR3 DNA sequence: TGTGCCAGCAGTTTCGTGCAGAATAGCAATCAGCCCCAGCATTTT. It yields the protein CASSFVQNSNQPQHF. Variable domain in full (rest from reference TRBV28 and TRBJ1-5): DVKVTQSSRYLVKRTGEKVFLECVQDMDHENMFWYRQDPGLGLRLIYFSYDVKMKEKGDIPEGYSVSREKKERFSLILESASTNQTSMYLCASSFVQNSNQPQHFGDGTRLSIL.